This TCR beta chain emerged from a study of OX40 agonist ivuxolimab in advanced cancers. As for the study in general: The group had a mean age of 60 years, ranged from 23 to 79, and was 82.7% male.

Notes on this clone: Its antigen remains unknown.

TCRdb keeps only in-frame clones here, not all; method: immunoSEQ multiplex PCR. Among around 69,000 clones listed, 80% to 90% were seen once. Whole-study findings and limits: There was clonal expansion of CD4+ and CD8+ blood T cells by week 6 at 0.1 to 3.0 mg/kg. Average numbers of expanded clones were greater in CD8+ T cells than in CD4+.

Sequencing used CD4+ or CD8+ T cells sorted from blood, obtained in a trial of the OX40 agonist ivuxolimab. The clonotype was recovered from an adult with an advanced solid tumor such as melanoma, head and neck, liver or kidney cancer.

The chain's CDR3 is CASRPGQGGLQPQHF. CDR3 in DNA: TGTGCCAGCAGACCAGGACAGGGGGGTTTGCAGCCCCAGCATTTT. The chain is built from TRBV6-1 and TRBJ1-5, with 10 bases fitting TRBD1. With V trimmed by 6 bases and J by 7 bases, 9 bases remained unmatched. Germline V lookup: CDR1 MNHNS, CDR2 SASEGT. The CDR3 is 15 amino acids.